This T cell receptor (beta chain) was identified in a study of response to subunit inactivated influenza vaccine. TCRdb used MiXCR to reprocess the RT-PCR reads, holding one entry per CDR3 protein. The data hold about 620,000 distinct CDR3 sequences, with 10% to 12% observed a single time. Trimming cost V 2 bases and J 0 bases; bases outside gene matches: 7. The CDR3 length is 17 residues. Germline lookup yields CDR1 KGHSH and CDR2 LQKENI. Separately, the same data were catalogued under a study of T cells expressing NK-cell markers. This second study says: What made the TCR beta cDNA was 5'RACE template switching with UMIs. T cells sorted in several experiments were restricted to alpha-beta TCR T cells by an anti-gamma-delta TCR antibody. Among four donors, these clonotypes also ranked first in the CD3+CD56-NKG2C+ fraction.

The TCR comes from a man aged 50 to 59 who received an inactivated influenza vaccine. The chain links TRBV18 to TRBJ1-5; 7 bases are a match to TRBD1. Sequences were derived from PBMCs from blood, sampled on the day of vaccination. The CDR3 DNA follows: TGTGCCAGCTCACCAATACAGGGGATTTATAGCAATCAGCCCCAGCATTTT. Residues: CASSPIQGIYSNQPQHF.